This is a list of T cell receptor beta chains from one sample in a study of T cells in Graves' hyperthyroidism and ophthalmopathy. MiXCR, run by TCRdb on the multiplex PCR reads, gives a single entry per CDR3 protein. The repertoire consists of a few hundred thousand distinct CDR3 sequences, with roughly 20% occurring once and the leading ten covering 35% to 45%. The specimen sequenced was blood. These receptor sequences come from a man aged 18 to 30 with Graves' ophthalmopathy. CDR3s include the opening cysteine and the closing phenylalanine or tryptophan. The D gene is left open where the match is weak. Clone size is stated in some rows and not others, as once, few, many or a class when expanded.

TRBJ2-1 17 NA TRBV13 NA CASSLGRSTGHRYEQFF TGTGCCAGCAGCTTAGGGCGGAGCACAGGGCACAGGTATGAGCAGTTCTTC
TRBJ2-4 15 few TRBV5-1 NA CASRRALAGKNIQYF TGCGCCAGCAGGAGAGCACTAGCTGGCAAAAACATTCAGTACTTC
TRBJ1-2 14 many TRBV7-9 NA CASSRDTANYGYTF TGTGCCAGCAGCCGGGACACAGCTAACTATGGCTACACCTTC
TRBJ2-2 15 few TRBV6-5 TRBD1 CASSWGQGNTGELFF TGTGCCAGCAGTTGGGGACAGGGGAACACCGGGGAGCTGTTTTTT
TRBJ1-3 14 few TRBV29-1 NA CSAVGGIAGNTIYF TGCAGCGCAGTCGGGGGGATCGCTGGAAACACCATATATTTT
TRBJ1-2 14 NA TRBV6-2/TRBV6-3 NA CASTQGLGAGGYTF TGTGCCAGCACTCAAGGGTTGGGGGCCGGCGGCTACACCTTC
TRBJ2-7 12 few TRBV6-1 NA CASSDKTRGQYF TGTGCCAGCAGTGACAAGACCCGCGGGCAGTACTTC
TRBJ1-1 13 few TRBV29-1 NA CSFVKDLNTEAFF TGCAGCTTCGTTAAGGACCTGAACACTGAAGCTTTCTTT
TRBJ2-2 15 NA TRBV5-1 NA CASRPPGAATGELFF TGCGCCAGCAGGCCTCCGGGAGCCGCCACCGGGGAGCTGTTTTTT
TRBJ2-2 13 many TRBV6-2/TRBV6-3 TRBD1 CATQLTGAGELFF TGTGCCACGCAACTAACAGGGGCCGGGGAGCTGTTTTTT
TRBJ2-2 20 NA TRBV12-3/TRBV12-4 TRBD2 CASSFSGWLAGGSGTGELFF TGTGCCAGCAGTTTTTCTGGGTGGCTAGCGGGGGGATCGGGTACCGGGGAGCTGTTTTTT
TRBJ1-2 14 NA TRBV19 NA CASSARTSYYGYTF TGTGCCAGTAGTGCACGGACTTCCTACTATGGCTACACCTTC
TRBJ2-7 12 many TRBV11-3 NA CASSMGGGEQYF TGTGCCAGCAGCATGGGAGGTGGCGAGCAGTACTTC
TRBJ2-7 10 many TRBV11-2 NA CASSSLEQYF TGTGCCAGCAGCTCCCTCGAGCAGTACTTC
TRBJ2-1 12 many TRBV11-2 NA CASSRLLGEQFF TGTGCCAGCAGCAGACTCCTAGGTGAGCAGTTCTTC
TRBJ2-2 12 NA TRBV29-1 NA CSDDEATGELFF TGCAGCGACGACGAGGCCACCGGGGAGCTGTTTTTT
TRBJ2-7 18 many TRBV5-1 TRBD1 CASSLESSTGAYSYEQYF TGCGCCAGCAGCTTGGAATCATCTACAGGGGCCTACTCCTACGAGCAGTACTTC
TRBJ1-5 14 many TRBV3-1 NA CASSQDFGNQPQHF TGTGCCAGCAGCCAAGATTTCGGCAATCAGCCCCAGCATTTT
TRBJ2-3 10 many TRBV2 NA CASNADTQYF TGTGCCAGCAATGCAGATACGCAGTATTTT
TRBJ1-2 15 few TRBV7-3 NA CASSLNRVEGYGYTF TGTGCCAGCAGCTTAAACAGGGTCGAAGGCTATGGCTACACCTTC
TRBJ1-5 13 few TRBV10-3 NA CAISPGWDQPQHF TGTGCCATCAGTCCAGGGTGGGATCAGCCCCAGCATTTT
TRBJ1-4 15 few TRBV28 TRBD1 CASSLGTGNNEKLFF TGTGCCAGCAGTCTAGGGACAGGGAATAATGAAAAACTGTTTTTT
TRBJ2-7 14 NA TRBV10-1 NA CASSPTADDYEQYF TGCGCCAGCAGTCCAACCGCGGACGACTACGAGCAGTACTTC
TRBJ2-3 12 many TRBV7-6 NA CASSLAKGDPYF TGTGCCAGCAGCTTAGCGAAGGGGGATCCGTATTTT
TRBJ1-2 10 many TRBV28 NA CASRNYGYTF TGTGCCAGCAGAAACTATGGCTACACCTTC
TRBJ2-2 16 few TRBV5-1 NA CASSLTGKPNTGELFF TGCGCCAGCAGCTTGACAGGCAAACCGAACACCGGGGAGCTGTTTTTT
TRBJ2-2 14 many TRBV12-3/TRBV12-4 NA CASSLGDLTGELFF TGTGCCAGCAGTTTAGGCGATCTTACCGGGGAGCTGTTTTTT
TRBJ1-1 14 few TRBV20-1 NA CSASRDHMNTEAFF TGCAGTGCTAGTAGGGACCACATGAACACTGAAGCTTTCTTT
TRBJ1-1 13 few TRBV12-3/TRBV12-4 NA CASNGPPWTEAFF TGTGCCAGCAATGGCCCCCCGTGGACTGAAGCTTTCTTT